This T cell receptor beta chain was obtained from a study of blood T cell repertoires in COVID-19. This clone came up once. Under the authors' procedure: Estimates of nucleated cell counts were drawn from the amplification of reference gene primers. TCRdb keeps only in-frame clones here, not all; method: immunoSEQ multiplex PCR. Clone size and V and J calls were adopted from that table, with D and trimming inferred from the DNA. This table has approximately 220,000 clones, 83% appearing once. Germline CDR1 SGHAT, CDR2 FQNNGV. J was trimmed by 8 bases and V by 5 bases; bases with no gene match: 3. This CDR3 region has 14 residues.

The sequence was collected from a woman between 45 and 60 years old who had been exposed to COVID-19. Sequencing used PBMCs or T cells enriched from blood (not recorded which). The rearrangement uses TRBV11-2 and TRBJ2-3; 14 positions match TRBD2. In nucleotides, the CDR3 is TGTGCCAGCAGCCTAGGGACTAGCGGGGGTACGCAGTATTTT. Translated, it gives CASSLGTSGGTQYF.